This T cell receptor beta chain was captured by sequencing in a study of T cell repertoires in cytomegalovirus infection. Study-wide context: Indicated by public TCR beta signatures were CMV infection and matching HLA type.

General study results and limits: The study found HLA-C-restricted CMV-specific TCR beta clonotypes dominating the ex vivo response. Public TCR beta family frequency separated CMV-and-HLA carriers, including in an independent cohort.

As regards this clonotype: Its antigen is undetermined.

TCRdb independently ran MiXCR on the reads; one entry per CDR3 protein. The sample gives some 350,000 distinct CDR3 sequences, around 18% of which show up once; around 10% is in the top ten. The CDR3 consists of 13 residues. The germline V gene has CDR1 DFQATT and CDR2 SNEGSKA (reference sequence). V was clipped by 6 bases and J by 7 bases, with 19 bases between them. The rearrangement uses TRBV20-1 and TRBJ2-7, with D tentatively TRBD2 (7 bases). Sequenced sample: PBMCs. The origin of this receptor is a human donor in good health (CMV status not recorded). Some clones in this sample may be carry-over from other donors' samples. The CDR3 spells CSARWGAGREQYF. CDR3 in DNA: TGCAGTGCAAGGTGGGGGGCCGGGAGGGAGCAGTACTTC.